These 27 T cell receptor beta chains share one sample of origin, sequenced in a study of blood T cells in healthy people across ages. Next came a second PCR, run for about 7 to 12 cycles, which used a sample-barcoded 5' primer along with a J-beta primer mix. TCRdb processed the 5' RACE reads anew with MiXCR; each CDR3 protein has one entry. This table holds more than 1,400,000 distinct CDR3 sequences, approximately 38% found once. Sequencing was performed on blood. These receptor sequences come from a woman between 18 and 29 years old in good health.

There are a few counts of this clonotype. The V call is TRBV7-9, the J call TRBJ1-4; the D is unclear. This CDR3 has 15 residues. Germline assignment: CDR1 SEHNR and CDR2 FQNEAQ (reference sequence). Trimming shortened V by 3 bases and J by 0 bases, and 8 bases separated the two germline ends. The CDR3 DNA follows: TGTGCCAGCAGCTTTATGGGTGCAACTAATGAAAAACTGTTTTTT. Protein product: CASSFMGATNEKLFF.

This clonotype was seen more than once but under ten times. The V and J genes are TRBV6-5 and TRBJ2-7, with TRBD1 identical over 7 bases. The germline CDR1 and CDR2 sequences are MNHEY and SVGAGI. V lost 8 bases to trimming and J lost 0 bases; unmatched junction nucleotides: 10. The CDR3 contains 15 residues. The CDR3 here is CASHARRDSSYEQYF. DNA of the CDR3: TGTGCCAGCCACGCTCGCAGGGACAGCTCCTACGAGCAGTACTTC.

This clonotype was counted a few times. Relative to the germline gene, one junction end is altered; a read error may explain this. The chain uses TRBV6-5 and TRBJ2-1; 7 nucleotides align to TRBD1. CDR1 and CDR2 (germline): MNHEY, SVGAGI. This CDR3 contains 13 residues. CDR3 residues: CASSDSTGNEQFF. CDR3 coding DNA: TGTGCCAGCAGTGACTCGACAGGGAATGAGCAGTTCTTC.

This clonotype was picked up a small number of times. The chain recombines TRBV4-1 with TRBJ2-7, with a tentative D call TRBD1 (5 bases). The CDR3 has 16 amino acids. Trimming took 0 bases from V and 2 from J, leaving 14 bases between them. Germline V lookup: CDR1 MGHRA, CDR2 YSYEKL. The CDR3 DNA follows: TGCGCCAGCAGCCAAGAAGGGGCGTCACCGGCCTACGAGCAGTACTTC. Translating gives CASSQEGASPAYEQYF.

This chain connects TRBV20-1 to TRBJ1-1; unclear D gene. Germline assignment: CDR1 DFQATT and CDR2 SNEGSKA (reference sequence). V shed 1 base and J shed 1 base, with 7 bases lying between them. The length of the CDR3 is 13 residues. DNA for the CDR3: TGCAGTGCTAGAGGGCACAGGAACACTGAAGCTTTCTTT. Encoded protein: CSARGHRNTEAFF.

This clonotype turned up a few times. This chain joins TRBV29-1 and TRBJ1-4; a possible D gene is TRBD1 (5 bases). The germline gives CDR1 SQVTM, CDR2 ANQGSEA. CDR3 length: 13 residues. V was trimmed by 8 bases and J by 2 bases, leaving 12 bases between them. CDR3 amino acids: CSFSPGTNEKLFF. In nucleotides, the CDR3 is TGCAGCTTTTCGCCAGGGACTAATGAAAAACTGTTTTTT.

The V call is TRBV7-8, the J call TRBJ2-3, with 9 bases identical to TRBD2. This CDR3 spans 14 amino acids. Germline-derived CDR1 and CDR2 are SGHVS and FQNEAQ. V gave up 5 bases and J gave up 4 bases; unmatched junction bases: 4. The CDR3 DNA is TGTGCCAGCAGCCGTAGCGGGAGCTCAGATACGCAGTATTTT. It is translated as CASSRSGSSDTQYF.

This sequence joins TRBV20-1 and TRBJ2-4, with 10 nucleotides matching TRBD2. This CDR3 comprises 14 residues. CDR1 and CDR2 from the germline V gene are DFQATT and SNEGSKA (reference sequence). DNA for the CDR3: TGCAGCCTGGAGCGGGAGGGCCTATTGGGCAAGCAGTACTTC. Translation gives CSLEREGLLGKQYF.

The sample holds many counts of this clonotype. This CDR3 is CSATTTPVSDTQYF. The CDR3 bases are TGCAGTGCTACCACGACCCCAGTGTCGGATACGCAGTATTTT. The rearrangement joins TRBV20-1 to TRBJ2-3; D is ambiguous. The CDR3 consists of 14 residues. Germline CDR1 is DFQATT and CDR2 is SNEGSKA (reference sequence). V was shortened by 4 bases and J by 6 bases, with 17 bases between the two germline ends.

The chain carries TRBV20-1 and TRBJ2-5, with 7 bases fitting TRBD1. The V gene's germline CDR1 is DFQATT and CDR2 SNEGSKA (reference sequence). J was trimmed by 5 bases and V by 3 bases; bases with no gene match: 12. The CDR3 spans 15 residues. CDR3 in DNA: TGCAGTGCTAGGCCCGAACAGGGGTTAAGGGAGACCCAGTACTTC. Translation gives CSARPEQGLRETQYF.

This clonotype was seen only a few times. The CDR3 DNA follows: TGTGCCAGCAGCCCCTTAGGAGGGCAGGGGCTTAATGGCTACACCTTC. The encoded protein is CASSPLGGQGLNGYTF. The chain combines TRBV28 with TRBJ1-2, with a possible D match to TRBD1 (6 bases). The CDR3 has 16 amino acids. The V gene's germline CDR1 is MDHEN and CDR2 SYDVKM. Trimming shortened V by 6 bases and J by 6 bases, and 23 bases separated the two germline ends.

About this clonotype: This may come from a read error, since a much larger clone is one base off. The rearrangement uses TRBV29-1 and TRBJ2-1; D is perhaps TRBD2 (5 bases). V was trimmed by 4 bases and J by 9 bases, leaving 7 bases between them. There are 10 residues in the CDR3. In germline, CDR1 is SQVTM, CDR2 ANQGSEA. This chain's CDR3 is CSVAGIEQFF. DNA of the CDR3: TGCAGCGTTGCGGGGATTGAGCAGTTCTTC.

The chain joins TRBV28 to TRBJ1-4, with unresolved D. The CDR3 is 14 residues long. From germline, CDR1 is MDHEN and CDR2 SYDVKM. The V end was cut by 1 base, the J end by 6 bases, with 9 bases between. The CDR3, as DNA: TGTGCCAGCAGTTTATTAGACACAGATGAAAAACTGTTTTTT. It specifies CASSLLDTDEKLFF.

This chain links TRBV20-1 with TRBJ1-6; 8 bases line up with TRBD1. The CDR3 spans 15 residues. The germline V gene has CDR1 DFQATT and CDR2 SNEGSKA (reference sequence). The CDR3 reads CRPVTGGTYNSPLHF. DNA of the CDR3: TGCAGACCCGTTACAGGGGGGACCTATAATTCACCCCTCCACTTT.

The genes are TRBV2 and TRBJ2-1, with D unclear. With the DNA end fitting TRBJ2-7 better, the J assignment may be wrong. Germline values: CDR1 SNHLY, CDR2 FYNNEI. The CDR3 is 13 residues long. DNA of the CDR3: TGTGCCAGCAGTTCGACCAGTACGAATGAGCAGTACTTC. Its protein is CASSSTSTNEQYF.

This rearrangement joins TRBV6-2 or TRBV6-3 to TRBJ1-2; maybe TRBD1 (5 bases). The CDR3 is 13 residues long. Germline CDR1 is MNHEY and CDR2 is SVGEGT. V lost 7 bases, J lost 0 bases, and 9 bases lay in between. The CDR3 region is CASTDNSNYGYTF. In DNA, the CDR3 is TGTGCCAGCACGGACAATTCTAACTATGGCTACACCTTC.

The chain recombines TRBV3-1 with TRBJ2-7, with D possibly matching TRBD2 (5 bases). The DNA end is more similar to TRBJ2-5, so the J call may be wrong. This CDR3 spans 13 amino acids. Germline lookup yields CDR1 LGHDT and CDR2 YNNKEL (reference sequence). The CDR3 sequence: CASHHLRGETQYF. The CDR3, as DNA: TGTGCCAGCCATCACCTTAGAGGGGAGACCCAGTACTTC.

The rearrangement joins TRBV21-1 to TRBJ2-7. TRBV21-1 is noted as a pseudogene. There are 14 residues in the CDR3. CDR3 protein: CASSKGTDRYEQYF. In nucleotides, the CDR3 is TGTGCCAGCAGCAAAGGAACAGACCGCTACGAGCAGTACTTC.

The chain uses TRBV6-1 and TRBJ2-3; 9 bases align to TRBD2. The CDR3 is made up of 15 amino acids. V trimming: 2 bases; J trimming: 5 bases; junction bases outside the gene matches: 5. The germline V gene encodes CDR1 MNHNS and CDR2 SASEGT. The CDR3 loop reads CASSERSSGVDTQYF. The CDR3 DNA is TGTGCCAGCAGTGAACGTTCTAGCGGGGTAGATACGCAGTATTTT.

The rearrangement links TRBV2 to TRBJ2-2, with D possibly being TRBD1 or TRBD2 (5 bases each). The CDR3 consists of 13 residues. With 3 bases removed from V and 6 bases from J, the gap between germline ends came to 8 bases. Per the germline V gene, CDR1 is SNHLY and CDR2 is FYNNEI. CDR3 nucleotide sequence: TGTGCCAGCAGTGAGGGACGACCCGGGGAGCTGTTTTTT. This gives the protein CASSEGRPGELFF. The complete variable domain, with remaining parts taken from reference TRBV2 and TRBJ2-2, reads EPEVTQTPSHQVTQMGQEVILRCVPISNHLYFYWYRQILGQKVEFLVSFYNNEISEKSEIFDDQFSVERPDGSNFTLKIRSTKLEDSAMYFCASSEGRPGELFFGEGSRLTVL.

This clonotype has just one count. The genes are TRBV7-6 and TRBJ2-2, with TRBD2 as a possible D gene (5 bases). Germline CDR1 SGHVS, CDR2 FNYEAQ. V was shortened by 5 bases and J by 7 bases, with 11 bases between the two germline ends. CDR3 length equals 13 residues. CDR3 coding DNA: TGTGCCAGCAGCAAATTGACTAACGGGGAGCTGTTTTTT. It codes for CASSKLTNGELFF.

The chain recombines TRBV7-2 with TRBJ2-6; no clear D. The CDR3 consists of 14 residues. CDR1 is SGHTA, CDR2 FQGNSA, per germline. V lost 2 bases, J lost 2 bases, and 4 bases lay in between. The CDR3, as DNA: TGTGCCAGCAGCTTAACTACTGGGGCCAACGTCCTGACTTTC. Protein: CASSLTTGANVLTF.

The chain uses TRBV12-3 or TRBV12-4 and TRBJ2-5, with 11 nucleotides matching TRBD1. CDR3 size: 16 residues. J gave up 3 bases and V 3 bases, and 6 bases lay outside the gene matches. CDR3 coding DNA: TGTGCCAGCAGTTTCGGGGGACAGGGGGGAAAAGAGACCCAGTACTTC. It codes for CASSFGGQGGKETQYF.

V and J are TRBV6-5 and TRBJ2-7; a possible D gene is TRBD2 (6 bases). Per the germline V gene, CDR1 is MNHEY and CDR2 is SVGAGI. The ends were cut back, 2 bases at V and 5 bases at J, with 10 bases in the middle. There are 13 residues in the CDR3. CDR3 protein: CASSYGGMNEQYF. CDR3 DNA: TGTGCCAGCAGTTACGGCGGGATGAACGAGCAGTACTTC.

This clonotype was recorded a few times. CDR3 protein: CASSYSQMLRNNEQFF. CDR3 DNA sequence: TGTGCCAGCAGTTACTCGCAGATGCTCCGTAACAATGAGCAGTTCTTC. The chain is built from TRBV6-5 and TRBJ2-1; the D is unclear. The CDR3 has 16 amino acids. In germline, CDR1 is MNHEY, CDR2 SVGAGI. V gave up 0 bases and J gave up 5 bases, with 14 bases separating them.

The rearrangement links TRBV10-2 to TRBJ1-5; 10 positions agree with TRBD1. The CDR3 contains 12 residues. Trimming removed 8 bases from V and 8 bases from J; junction bases left unmatched: 3. Germline lookup yields CDR1 WSHSY and CDR2 SAAADI. The CDR3 DNA is TGCGCCAGCGGGACAGGGGAAAAGCCCCAGCATTTT. Amino acid sequence: CASGTGEKPQHF.

The chain recombines TRBV20-1 with TRBJ1-2, with TRBD1 as a possible D gene (5 bases). The CDR3 is made up of 9 amino acids. Trimming shortened V by 3 bases and J by 12 bases, and 8 bases separated the two germline ends. The germline V gene encodes CDR1 DFQATT and CDR2 SNEGSKA (reference sequence). CDR3 residues: CSASREDTF. The CDR3 nucleotides are TGCAGTGCTAGCAGGGAGGACACCTTC.